One T cell receptor beta chain is described in this entry. As originally analysed: Reference gene primer amplification gave nucleated cell count estimates. Sequenced by immunoSEQ multiplex PCR; TCRdb stores in-frame clones only, minus some. V, J and clone size are taken as reported in that table, and D and trimming were inferred from the DNA itself. Found here are fewer than 250,000 clones, approximately 91% of them singletons; the top ten hold about 2.5%. The entry originates in a study of blood T cell repertoires in COVID-19. Study-level information: The United States, Italy and Spain were the sources of the acute and convalescent COVID-19 samples. Sources were T cells, B-cell-depleted T cells, or PBMCs; the material itself was cDNA or gDNA.

V shed 1 base, J shed 0 bases, and the junction held 1 base outside the gene matches. CDR1 is MNHEY, CDR2 SVGEGT, per germline. The length of the CDR3 is 15 residues. The gene calls are TRBV6-2 or TRBV6-3 and TRBJ1-1; 8 bases align to TRBD1. The source is a woman between 55 and 75 years old with acute or convalescent COVID-19. Sample: peripheral blood. CDR3 amino acids: CASSYWTGLNTEAFF. CDR3 DNA: TGTGCCAGCAGTTACTGGACAGGGCTGAACACTGAAGCTTTCTTT.